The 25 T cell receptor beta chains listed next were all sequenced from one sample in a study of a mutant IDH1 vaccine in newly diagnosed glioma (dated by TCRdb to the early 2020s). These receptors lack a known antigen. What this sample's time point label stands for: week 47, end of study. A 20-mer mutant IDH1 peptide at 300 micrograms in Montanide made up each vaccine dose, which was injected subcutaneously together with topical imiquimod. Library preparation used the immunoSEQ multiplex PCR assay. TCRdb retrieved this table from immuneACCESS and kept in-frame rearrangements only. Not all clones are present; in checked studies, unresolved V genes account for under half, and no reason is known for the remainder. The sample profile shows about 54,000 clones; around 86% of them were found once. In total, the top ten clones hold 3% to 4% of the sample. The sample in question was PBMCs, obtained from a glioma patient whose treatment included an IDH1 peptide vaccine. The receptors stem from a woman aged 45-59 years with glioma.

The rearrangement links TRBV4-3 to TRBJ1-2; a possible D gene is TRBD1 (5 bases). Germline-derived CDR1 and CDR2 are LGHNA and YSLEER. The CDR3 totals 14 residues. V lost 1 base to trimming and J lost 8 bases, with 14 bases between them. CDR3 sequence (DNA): TGCGCCAGCAGCCAAGGAGACGGGACTTGGGGCTACACCTTC. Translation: CASSQGDGTWGYTF.

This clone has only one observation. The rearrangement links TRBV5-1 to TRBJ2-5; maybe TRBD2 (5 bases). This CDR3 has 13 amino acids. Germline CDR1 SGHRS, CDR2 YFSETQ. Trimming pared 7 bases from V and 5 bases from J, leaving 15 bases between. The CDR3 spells CASSAGSGETQYF. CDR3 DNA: TGCGCCAGCTCCGCGGGTTCGGGGGAGACCCAGTACTTC.

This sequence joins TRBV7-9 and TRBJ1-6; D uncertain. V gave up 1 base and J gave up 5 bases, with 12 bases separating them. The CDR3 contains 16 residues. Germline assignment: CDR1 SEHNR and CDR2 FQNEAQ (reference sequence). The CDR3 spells CASSLVAGRNNSPLHF. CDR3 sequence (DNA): TGTGCCAGCAGCTTAGTGGCGGGCAGGAATAATTCACCCCTCCACTTT.

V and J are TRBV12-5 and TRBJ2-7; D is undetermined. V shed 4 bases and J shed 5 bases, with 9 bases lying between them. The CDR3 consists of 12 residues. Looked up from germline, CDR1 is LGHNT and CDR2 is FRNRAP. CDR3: CASGWQVNEQYF. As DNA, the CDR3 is TGTGCTAGTGGTTGGCAAGTCAACGAGCAGTACTTC. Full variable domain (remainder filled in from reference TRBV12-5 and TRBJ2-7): DARVTQTPRHKVTEMGQEVTMRCQPILGHNTVFWYRQTMMQGLELLAYFRNRAPLDDSGMPKDRFSAEMPDATLATLKIQPSEPRDSAVYFCASGWQVNEQYFGPGTRLTVT.

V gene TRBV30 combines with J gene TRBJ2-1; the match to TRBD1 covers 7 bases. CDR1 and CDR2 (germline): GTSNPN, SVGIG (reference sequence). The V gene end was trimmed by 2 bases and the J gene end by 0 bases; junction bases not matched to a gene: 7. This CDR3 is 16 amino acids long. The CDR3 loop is CAWSPPGQSSYNEQFF. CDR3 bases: TGTGCCTGGAGTCCCCCGGGACAGAGCTCCTACAATGAGCAGTTCTTC.

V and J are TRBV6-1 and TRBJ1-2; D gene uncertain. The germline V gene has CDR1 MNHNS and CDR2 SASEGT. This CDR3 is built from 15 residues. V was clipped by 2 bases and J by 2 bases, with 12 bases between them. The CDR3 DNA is TGTGCCAGCAGTGAACAAGCAGGCCTGAACTATGGCTACACCTTC. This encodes CASSEQAGLNYGYTF.

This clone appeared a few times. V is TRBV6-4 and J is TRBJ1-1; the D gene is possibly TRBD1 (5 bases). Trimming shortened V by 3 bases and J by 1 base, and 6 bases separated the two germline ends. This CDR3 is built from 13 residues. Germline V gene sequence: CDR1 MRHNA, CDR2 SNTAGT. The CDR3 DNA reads TGTGCCAGCAGTGAACAGGAGAACACTGAAGCTTTCTTT. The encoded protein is CASSEQENTEAFF.

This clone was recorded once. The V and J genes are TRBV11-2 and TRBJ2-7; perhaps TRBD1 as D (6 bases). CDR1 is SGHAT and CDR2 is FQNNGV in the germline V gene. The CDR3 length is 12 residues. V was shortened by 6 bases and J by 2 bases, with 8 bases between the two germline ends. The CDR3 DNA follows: TGTGCCAGCAGGACAGGAGCCTACGAGCAGTACTTC. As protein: CASRTGAYEQYF. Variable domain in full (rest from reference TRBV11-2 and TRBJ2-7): EAGVAQSPRYKIIEKRQSVAFWCNPISGHATLYWYQQILGQGPKLLIQFQNNGVVDDSQLPKDRFSAERLKGVDSTLKIQPAKLEDSAVYLCASRTGAYEQYFGPGTRLTVT.

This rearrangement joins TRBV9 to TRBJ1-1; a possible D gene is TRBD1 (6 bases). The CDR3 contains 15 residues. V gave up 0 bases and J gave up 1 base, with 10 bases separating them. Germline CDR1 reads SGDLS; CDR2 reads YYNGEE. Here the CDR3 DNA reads TGTGCCAGCAGCGTAGCTGAGACAGGGAACACTGAAGCTTTCTTT. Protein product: CASSVAETGNTEAFF.

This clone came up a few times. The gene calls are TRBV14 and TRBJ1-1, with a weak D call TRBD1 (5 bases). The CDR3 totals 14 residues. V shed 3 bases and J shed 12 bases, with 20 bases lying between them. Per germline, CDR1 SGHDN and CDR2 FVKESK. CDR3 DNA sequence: TGTGCCAGCAGCCAGGCTTGGGACCGAGGGGAGACTTTCTTT. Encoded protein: CASSQAWDRGETFF.

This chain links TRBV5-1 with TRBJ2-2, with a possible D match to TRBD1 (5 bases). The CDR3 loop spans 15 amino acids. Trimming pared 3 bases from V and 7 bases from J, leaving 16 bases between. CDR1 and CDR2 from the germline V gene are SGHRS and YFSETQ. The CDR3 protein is CASSSRQSIDGELFF. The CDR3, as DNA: TGCGCCAGCAGCTCGCGACAGTCGATAGACGGGGAGCTGTTTTTT.

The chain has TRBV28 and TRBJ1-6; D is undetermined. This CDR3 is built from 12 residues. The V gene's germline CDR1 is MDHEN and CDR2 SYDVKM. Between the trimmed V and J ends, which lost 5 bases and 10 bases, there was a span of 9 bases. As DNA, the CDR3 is TGTGCCAGCAGTACTCCGGGGTCACCCCTCCACTTT. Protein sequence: CASSTPGSPLHF.

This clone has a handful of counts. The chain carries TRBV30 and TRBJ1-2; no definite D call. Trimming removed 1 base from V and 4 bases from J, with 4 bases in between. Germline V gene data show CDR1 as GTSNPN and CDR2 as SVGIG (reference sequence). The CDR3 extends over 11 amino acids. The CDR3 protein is CAWSGTYGYTF. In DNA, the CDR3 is TGTGCCTGGAGTGGAACCTATGGCTACACCTTC. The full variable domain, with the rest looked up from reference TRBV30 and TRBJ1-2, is SQTIHQWPATLVQPVGSPLSLECTVEGTSNPNLYWYRQAAGRGLQLLFYSVGIGQISSEVPQNLSASRPQDRQFILSSKKLLLSDSGFYLCAWSGTYGYTFGSGTRLTVV.

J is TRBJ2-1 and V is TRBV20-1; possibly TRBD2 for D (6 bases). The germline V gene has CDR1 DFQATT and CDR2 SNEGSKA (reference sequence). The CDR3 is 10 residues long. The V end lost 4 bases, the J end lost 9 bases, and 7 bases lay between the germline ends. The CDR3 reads CSAMEGEQFF. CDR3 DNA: TGCAGTGCTATGGAGGGTGAGCAGTTCTTC.

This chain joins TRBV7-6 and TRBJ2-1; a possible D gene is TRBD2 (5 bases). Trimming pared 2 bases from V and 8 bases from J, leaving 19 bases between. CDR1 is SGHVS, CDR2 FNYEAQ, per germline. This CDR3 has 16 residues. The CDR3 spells CASSLLRTDASHEQFF. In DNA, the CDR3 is TGTGCCAGCAGCTTACTTAGGACGGACGCTAGCCATGAGCAGTTCTTC.

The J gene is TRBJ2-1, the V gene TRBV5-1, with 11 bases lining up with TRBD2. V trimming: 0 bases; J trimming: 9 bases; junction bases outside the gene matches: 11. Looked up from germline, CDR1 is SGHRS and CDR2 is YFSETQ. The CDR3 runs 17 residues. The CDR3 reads CASSLAGASGGRGEQFF. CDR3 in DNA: TGCGCCAGCAGCTTGGCAGGCGCTAGCGGGGGGCGGGGTGAGCAGTTCTTC.

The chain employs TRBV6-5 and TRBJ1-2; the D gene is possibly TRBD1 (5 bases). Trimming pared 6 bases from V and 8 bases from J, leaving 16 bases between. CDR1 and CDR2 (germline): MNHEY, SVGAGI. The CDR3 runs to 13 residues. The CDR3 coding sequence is TGTGCCAGCAGGCTAGGGGTGGTCGGAGGCTACACCTTC. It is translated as CASRLGVVGGYTF.

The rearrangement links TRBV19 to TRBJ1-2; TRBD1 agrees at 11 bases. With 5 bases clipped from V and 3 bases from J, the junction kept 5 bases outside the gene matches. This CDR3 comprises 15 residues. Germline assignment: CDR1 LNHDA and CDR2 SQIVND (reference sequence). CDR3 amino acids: CASSVGTGGHYGYTF. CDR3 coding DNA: TGTGCCAGTAGTGTCGGGACAGGGGGTCACTATGGCTACACCTTC.

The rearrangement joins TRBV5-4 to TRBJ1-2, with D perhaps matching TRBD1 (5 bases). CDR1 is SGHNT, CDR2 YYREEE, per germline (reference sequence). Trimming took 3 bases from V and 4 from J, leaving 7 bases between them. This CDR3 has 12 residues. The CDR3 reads CASSSDSYGYTF. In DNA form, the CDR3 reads TGTGCCAGCAGCTCCGACAGCTATGGCTACACCTTC.

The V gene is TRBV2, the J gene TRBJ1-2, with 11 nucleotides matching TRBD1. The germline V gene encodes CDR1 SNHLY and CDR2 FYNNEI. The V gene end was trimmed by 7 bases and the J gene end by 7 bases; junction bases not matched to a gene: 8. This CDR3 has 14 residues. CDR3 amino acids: CASTLGQGARGYTF. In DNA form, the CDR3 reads TGTGCCAGCACGCTCGGACAGGGGGCGCGTGGCTACACCTTC.

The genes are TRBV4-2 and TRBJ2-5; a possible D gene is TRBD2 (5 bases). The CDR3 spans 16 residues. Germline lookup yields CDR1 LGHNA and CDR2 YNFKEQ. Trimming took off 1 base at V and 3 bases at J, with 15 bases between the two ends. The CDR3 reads CASSQGTSAGEETQYF. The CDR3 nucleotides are TGTGCCAGCAGCCAAGGAACTAGTGCCGGGGAAGAGACCCAGTACTTC.

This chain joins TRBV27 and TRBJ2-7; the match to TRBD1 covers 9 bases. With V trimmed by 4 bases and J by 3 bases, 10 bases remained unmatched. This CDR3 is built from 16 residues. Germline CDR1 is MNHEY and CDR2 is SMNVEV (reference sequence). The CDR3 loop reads CASSSFRMDRGYEQYF. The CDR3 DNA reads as TGTGCCAGCAGTTCATTCCGAATGGACAGGGGCTACGAGCAGTACTTC.

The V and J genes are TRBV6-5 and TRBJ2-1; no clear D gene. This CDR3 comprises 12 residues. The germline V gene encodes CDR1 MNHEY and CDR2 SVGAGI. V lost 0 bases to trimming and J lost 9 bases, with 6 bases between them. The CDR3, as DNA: TGTGCCAGCAGTTACTCGGTTCCTGAGCAGTTCTTC. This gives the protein CASSYSVPEQFF.

DNA of the CDR3: TGTGCCAGCAGCTTGTACGGGGAGGGGATGAACACTGAAGCTTTCTTT. Its protein product is CASSLYGEGMNTEAFF. V gene TRBV13 combines with J gene TRBJ1-1, with TRBD1 as a possible D gene (5 bases). Trimming shortened V by 3 bases and J by 0 bases, and 14 bases separated the two germline ends. From germline, CDR1 is PRHDT and CDR2 FYEKMQ (reference sequence). This CDR3 comprises 16 residues.

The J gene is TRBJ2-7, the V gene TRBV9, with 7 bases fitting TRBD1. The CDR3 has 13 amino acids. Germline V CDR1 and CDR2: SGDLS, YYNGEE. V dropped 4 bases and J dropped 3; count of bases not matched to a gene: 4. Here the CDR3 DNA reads TGTGCCAGCAGCTCCCGGGACAGCTACGAGCAGTACTTC. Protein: CASSSRDSYEQYF. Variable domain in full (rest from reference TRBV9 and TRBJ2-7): DSGVTQTPKHLITATGQRVTLRCSPRSGDLSVYWYQQSLDQGLQFLIQYYNGEERAKGNILERFSAQQFPDLHSELNLSSLELGDSALYFCASSSRDSYEQYFGPGTRLTVT.